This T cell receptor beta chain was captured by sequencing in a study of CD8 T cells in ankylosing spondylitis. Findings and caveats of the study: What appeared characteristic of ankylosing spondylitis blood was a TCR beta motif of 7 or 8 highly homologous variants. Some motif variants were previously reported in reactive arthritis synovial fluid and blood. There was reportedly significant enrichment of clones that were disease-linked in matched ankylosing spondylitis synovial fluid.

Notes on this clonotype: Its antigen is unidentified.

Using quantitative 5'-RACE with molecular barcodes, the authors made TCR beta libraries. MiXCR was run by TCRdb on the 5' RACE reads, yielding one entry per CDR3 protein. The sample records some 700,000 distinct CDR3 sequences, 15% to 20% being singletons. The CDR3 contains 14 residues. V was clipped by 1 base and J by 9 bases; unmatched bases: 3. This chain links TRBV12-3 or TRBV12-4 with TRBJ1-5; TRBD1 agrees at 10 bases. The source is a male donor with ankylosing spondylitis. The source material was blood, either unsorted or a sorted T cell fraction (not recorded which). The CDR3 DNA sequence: TGTGCCAGCAGTTTAGGGGGACAGGGGACGCCCCAGCATTTT. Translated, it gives CASSLGGQGTPQHF.